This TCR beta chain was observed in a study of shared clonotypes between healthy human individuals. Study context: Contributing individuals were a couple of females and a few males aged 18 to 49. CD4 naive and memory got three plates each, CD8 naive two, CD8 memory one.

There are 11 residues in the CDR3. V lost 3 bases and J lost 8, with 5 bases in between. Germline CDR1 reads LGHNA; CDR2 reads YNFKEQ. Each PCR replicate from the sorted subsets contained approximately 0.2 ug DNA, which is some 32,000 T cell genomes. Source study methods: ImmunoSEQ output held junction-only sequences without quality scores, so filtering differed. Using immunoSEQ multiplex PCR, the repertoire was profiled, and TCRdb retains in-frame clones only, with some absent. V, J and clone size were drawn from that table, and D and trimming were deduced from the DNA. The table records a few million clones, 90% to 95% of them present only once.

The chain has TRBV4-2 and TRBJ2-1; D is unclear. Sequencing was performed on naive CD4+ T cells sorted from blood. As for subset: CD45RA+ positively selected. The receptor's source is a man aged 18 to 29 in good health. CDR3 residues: CASSHSYEQFF. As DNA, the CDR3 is TGTGCCAGCAGCCATAGCTATGAGCAGTTCTTC.